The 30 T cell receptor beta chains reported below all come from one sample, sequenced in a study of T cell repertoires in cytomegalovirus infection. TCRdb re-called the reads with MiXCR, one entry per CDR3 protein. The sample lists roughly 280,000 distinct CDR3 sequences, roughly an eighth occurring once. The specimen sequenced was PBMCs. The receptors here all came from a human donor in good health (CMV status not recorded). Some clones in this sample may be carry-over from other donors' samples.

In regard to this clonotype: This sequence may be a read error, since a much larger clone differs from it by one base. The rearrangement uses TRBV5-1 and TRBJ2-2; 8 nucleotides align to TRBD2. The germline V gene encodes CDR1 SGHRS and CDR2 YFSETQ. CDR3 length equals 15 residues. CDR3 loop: CASSFSGGNTGKLFF. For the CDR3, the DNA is TGCGCCAGCAGCTTCAGCGGGGGTAACACCGGGAAGCTGTTTTTT.

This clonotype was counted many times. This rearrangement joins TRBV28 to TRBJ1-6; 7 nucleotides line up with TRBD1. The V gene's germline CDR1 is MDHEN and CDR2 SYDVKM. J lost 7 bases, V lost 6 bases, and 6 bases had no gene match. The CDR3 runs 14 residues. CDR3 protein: CASRRQGGNSPLHF. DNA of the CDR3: TGTGCCAGCAGGCGACAGGGCGGGAATTCACCCCTCCACTTT. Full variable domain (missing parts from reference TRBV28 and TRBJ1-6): DVKVTQSSRYLVKRTGEKVFLECVQDMDHENMFWYRQDPGLGLRLIYFSYDVKMKEKGDIPEGYSVSREKKERFSLILESASTNQTSMYLCASRRQGGNSPLHFGNGTRLTVT.

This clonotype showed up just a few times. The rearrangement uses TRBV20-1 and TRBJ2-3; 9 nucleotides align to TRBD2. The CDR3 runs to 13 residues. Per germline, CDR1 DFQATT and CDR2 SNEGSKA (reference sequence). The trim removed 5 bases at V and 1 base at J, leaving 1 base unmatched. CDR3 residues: CSAQRGGTDTQYF. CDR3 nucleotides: TGCAGTGCTCAGCGGGGGGGCACAGATACGCAGTATTTT.

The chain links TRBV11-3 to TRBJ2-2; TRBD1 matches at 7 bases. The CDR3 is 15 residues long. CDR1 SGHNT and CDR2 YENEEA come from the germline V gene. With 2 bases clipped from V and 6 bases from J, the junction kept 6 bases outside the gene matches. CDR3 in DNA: TGTGCCAGCAGCTTAACGACAGGGATGGCCGGGGAGCTGTTTTTT. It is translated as CASSLTTGMAGELFF.

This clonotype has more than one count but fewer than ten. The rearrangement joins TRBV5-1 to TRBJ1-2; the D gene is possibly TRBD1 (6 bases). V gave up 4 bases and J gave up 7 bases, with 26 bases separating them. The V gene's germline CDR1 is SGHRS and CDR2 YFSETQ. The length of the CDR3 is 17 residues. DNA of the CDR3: TGCGCCAGCAGCACCGCCGGGGGGGCGAACACCAAGATTGGCTACACCTTC. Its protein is CASSTAGGANTKIGYTF.

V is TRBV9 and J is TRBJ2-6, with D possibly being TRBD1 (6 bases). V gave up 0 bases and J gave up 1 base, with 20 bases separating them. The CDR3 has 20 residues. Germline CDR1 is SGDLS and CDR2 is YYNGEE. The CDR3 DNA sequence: TGTGCCAGCAGCGTAGAGGTGTGGGGTCCAGGGGATTCTGGGGCCAACGTCCTGACTTTC. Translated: CASSVEVWGPGDSGANVLTF.

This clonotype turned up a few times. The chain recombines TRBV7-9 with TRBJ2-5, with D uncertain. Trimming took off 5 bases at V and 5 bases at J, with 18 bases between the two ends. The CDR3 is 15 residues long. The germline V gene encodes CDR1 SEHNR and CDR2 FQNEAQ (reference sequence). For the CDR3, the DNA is TGTGCCAGCAGCCCGGGCCCTTCCACCCTGGAGACCCAGTACTTC. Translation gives CASSPGPSTLETQYF.

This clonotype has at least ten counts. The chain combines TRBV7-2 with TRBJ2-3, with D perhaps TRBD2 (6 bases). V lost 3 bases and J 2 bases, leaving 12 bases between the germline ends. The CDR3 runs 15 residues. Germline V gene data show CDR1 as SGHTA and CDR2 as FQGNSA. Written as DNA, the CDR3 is TGTGCCAGCAGCTTTGGGGGGTCCTACACAGATACGCAGTATTTT. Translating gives CASSFGGSYTDTQYF.

CDR3 in amino acids: CATSDGPNTEAFF. The CDR3 DNA is TGTGCCACCAGTGACGGGCCGAACACTGAAGCTTTCTTT. V gene TRBV24-1 combines with J gene TRBJ1-1; no reliable D call. The V end lost 4 bases, the J end lost 1 base, and 6 bases lay between the germline ends. The CDR3 has 13 amino acids. Germline loops: CDR1 KGHDR, CDR2 SFDVKD.

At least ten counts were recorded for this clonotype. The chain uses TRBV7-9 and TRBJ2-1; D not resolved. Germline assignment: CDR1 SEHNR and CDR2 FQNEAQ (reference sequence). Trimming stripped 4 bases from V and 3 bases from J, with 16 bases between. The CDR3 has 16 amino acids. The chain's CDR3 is CASSSRLPSGYNEQFF. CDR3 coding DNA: TGTGCCAGCAGCTCAAGACTCCCCTCGGGCTACAATGAGCAGTTCTTC.

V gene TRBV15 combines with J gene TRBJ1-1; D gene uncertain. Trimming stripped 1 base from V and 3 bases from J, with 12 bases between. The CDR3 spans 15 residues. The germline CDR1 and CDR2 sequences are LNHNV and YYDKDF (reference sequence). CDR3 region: CATSRVSGVHTEAFF. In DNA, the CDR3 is TGTGCCACCAGCAGAGTCTCCGGGGTGCACACTGAAGCTTTCTTT.

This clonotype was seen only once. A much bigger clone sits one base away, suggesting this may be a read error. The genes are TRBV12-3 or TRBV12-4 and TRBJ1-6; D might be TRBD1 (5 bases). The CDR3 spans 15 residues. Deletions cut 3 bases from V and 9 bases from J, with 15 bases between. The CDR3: CASSLRGLGFSPLHF. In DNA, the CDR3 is TGTGCCAGCAGTTTGAGGGGACTGGGGTTTTCACCCCTCCACTTT.

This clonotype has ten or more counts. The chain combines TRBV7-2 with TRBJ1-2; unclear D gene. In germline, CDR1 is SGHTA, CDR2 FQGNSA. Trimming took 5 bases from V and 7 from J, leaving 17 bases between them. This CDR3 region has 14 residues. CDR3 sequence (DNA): TGTGCCAGCAGCCGAAGGTCCCCAGGATTTGGCTACACCTTC. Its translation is CASSRRSPGFGYTF.

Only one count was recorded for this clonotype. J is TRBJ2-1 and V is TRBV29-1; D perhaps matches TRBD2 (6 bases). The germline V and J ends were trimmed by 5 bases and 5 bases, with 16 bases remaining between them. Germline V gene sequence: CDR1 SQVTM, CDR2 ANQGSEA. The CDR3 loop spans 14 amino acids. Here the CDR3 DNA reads TGCAGCGTTCGAACCGGGACTCCGAACAATGAGCAGTTCTTC. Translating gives CSVRTGTPNNEQFF.

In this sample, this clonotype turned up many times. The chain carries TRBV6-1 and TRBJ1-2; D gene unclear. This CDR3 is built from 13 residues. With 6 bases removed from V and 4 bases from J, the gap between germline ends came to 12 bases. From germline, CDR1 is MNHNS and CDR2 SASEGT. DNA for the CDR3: TGTGCCAGCAGCCCCTGGGCCGTCTATGGCTACACCTTC. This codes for CASSPWAVYGYTF.

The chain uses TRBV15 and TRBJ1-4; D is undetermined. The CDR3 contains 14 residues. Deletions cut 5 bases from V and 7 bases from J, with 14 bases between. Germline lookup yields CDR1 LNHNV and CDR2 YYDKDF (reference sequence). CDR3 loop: CATSYDDRPEKLFF. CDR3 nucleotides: TGTGCCACCAGCTACGATGACCGGCCTGAAAAACTGTTTTTT.

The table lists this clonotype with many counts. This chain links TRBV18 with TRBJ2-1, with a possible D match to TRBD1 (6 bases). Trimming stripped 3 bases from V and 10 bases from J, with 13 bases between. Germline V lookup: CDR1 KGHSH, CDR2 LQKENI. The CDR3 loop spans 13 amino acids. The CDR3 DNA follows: TGTGCCAGCTCACCTTTGGCCGGGACAGAGCAGTTCTTC. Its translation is CASSPLAGTEQFF.

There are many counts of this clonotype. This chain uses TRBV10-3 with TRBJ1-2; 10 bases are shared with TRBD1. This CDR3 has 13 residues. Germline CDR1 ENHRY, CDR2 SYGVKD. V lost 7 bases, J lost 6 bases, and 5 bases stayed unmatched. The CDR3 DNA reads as TGTGCCATCAAATCCGGGACAGGGGATGGCTACACCTTC. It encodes CAIKSGTGDGYTF.

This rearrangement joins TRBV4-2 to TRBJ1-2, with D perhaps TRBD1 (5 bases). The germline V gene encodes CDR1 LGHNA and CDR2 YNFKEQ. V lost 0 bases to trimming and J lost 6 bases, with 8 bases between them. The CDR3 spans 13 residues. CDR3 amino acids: CASSQDTRDGYTF. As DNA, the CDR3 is TGTGCCAGCAGCCAAGATACCAGGGATGGCTACACCTTC.

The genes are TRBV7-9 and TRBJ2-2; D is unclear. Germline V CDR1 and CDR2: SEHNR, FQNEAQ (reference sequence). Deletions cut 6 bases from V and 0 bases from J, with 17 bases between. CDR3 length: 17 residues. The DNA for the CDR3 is TGTGCCAGCAGATCCTATGGTGGGGATCCGAACACCGGGGAGCTGTTTTTT. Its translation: CASRSYGGDPNTGELFF. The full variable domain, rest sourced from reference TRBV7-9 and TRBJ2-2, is DTGVSQNPRHKITKRGQNVTFRCDPISEHNRLYWYRQTLGQGPEFLTYFQNEAQLEKSRLLSDRFSAERPKGSFSTLEIQRTEQGDSAMYLCASRSYGGDPNTGELFFGEGSRLTVL.

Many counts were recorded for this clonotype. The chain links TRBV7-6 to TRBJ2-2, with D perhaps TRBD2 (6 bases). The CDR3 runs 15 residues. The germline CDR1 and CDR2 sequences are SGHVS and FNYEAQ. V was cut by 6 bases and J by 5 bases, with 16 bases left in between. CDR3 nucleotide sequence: TGTGCCAGCAGAAAACGGGAGATCGGAACCGGGGAGCTGTTTTTT. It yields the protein CASRKREIGTGELFF.

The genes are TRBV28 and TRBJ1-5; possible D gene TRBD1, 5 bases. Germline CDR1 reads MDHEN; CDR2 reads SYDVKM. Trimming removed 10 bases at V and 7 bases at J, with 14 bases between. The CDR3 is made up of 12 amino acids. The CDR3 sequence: CATTGPQQPQHF. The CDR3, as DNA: TGTGCCACTACAGGTCCCCAGCAGCCCCAGCATTTT.

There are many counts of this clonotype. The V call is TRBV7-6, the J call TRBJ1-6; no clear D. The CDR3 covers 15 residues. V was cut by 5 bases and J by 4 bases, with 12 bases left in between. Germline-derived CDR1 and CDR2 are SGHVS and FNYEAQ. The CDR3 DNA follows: TGTGCCAGCAGCCCCTGGAGAGCGTATAATTCACCCCTCCACTTT. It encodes CASSPWRAYNSPLHF.

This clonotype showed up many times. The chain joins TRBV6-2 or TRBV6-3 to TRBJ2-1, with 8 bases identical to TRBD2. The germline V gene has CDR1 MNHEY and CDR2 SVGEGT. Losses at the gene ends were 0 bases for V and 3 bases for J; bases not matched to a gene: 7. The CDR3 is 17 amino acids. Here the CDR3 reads CASSYSSVAGIYNEQFF. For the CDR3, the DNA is TGTGCCAGCAGTTACTCGAGCGTAGCGGGGATCTACAATGAGCAGTTCTTC.

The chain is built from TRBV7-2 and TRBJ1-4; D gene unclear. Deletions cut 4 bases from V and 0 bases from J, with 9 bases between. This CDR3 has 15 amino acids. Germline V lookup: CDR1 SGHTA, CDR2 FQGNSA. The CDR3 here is CASSSVSTTNEKLFF. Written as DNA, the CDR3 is TGTGCCAGCAGCTCCGTGTCGACAACTAATGAAAAACTGTTTTTT.

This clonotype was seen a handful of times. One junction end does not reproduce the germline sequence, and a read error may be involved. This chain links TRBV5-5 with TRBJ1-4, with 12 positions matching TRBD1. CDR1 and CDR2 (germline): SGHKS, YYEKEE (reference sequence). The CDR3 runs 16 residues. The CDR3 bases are TGTGCCAGCTGCTTGGGACAGGGGGCGACTAATGAAAAACTGTTTTTT. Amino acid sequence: CASCLGQGATNEKLFF. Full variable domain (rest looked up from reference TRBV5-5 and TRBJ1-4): DAGVTQSPTHLIKTRGQQVTLRCSPISGHKSVSWYQQVLGQGPQFIFQYYEKEERGRGNFPDRFSARQFPNYSSELNVNALLLGDSALYLCASCLGQGATNEKLFFGSGTQLSVL.

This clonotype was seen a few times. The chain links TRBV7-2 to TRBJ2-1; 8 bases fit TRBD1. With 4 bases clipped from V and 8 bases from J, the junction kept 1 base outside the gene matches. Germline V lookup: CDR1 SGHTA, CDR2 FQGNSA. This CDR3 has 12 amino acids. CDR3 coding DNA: TGTGCCAGCAGCTCAGGGGGCGATGAGCAGTTCTTC. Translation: CASSSGGDEQFF.

The CDR3 reads CSVDLGRNGYTF. DNA of the CDR3: TGCAGCGTTGACCTAGGACGGAATGGCTACACCTTC. This chain joins TRBV29-1 and TRBJ1-2; no reliable D call. Trimming cost V 3 bases and J 6 bases, with 11 bases left between them. CDR3 length equals 12 residues. Germline loops: CDR1 SQVTM, CDR2 ANQGSEA.

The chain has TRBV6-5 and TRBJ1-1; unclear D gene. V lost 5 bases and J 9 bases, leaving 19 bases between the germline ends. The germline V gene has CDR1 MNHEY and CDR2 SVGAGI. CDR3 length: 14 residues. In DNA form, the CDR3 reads TGTGCCAGCAGTCCGACCTTCCCTCTCGACAAAGCTTTCTTT. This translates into CASSPTFPLDKAFF.

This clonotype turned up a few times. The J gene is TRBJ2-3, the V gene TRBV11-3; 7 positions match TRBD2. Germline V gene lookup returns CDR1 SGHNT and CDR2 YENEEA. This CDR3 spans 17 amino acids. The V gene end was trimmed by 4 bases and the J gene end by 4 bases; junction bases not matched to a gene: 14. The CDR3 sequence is CASSSRGGGESADTQYF. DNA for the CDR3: TGTGCCAGCAGCTCAAGGGGCGGGGGTGAATCAGCAGATACGCAGTATTTT.